This T cell receptor beta chain was captured by sequencing in a study of blood T cell repertoires in COVID-19. About the study: Spain, Italy and the United States supplied samples that represented acute and convalescent COVID-19. T cells, B-cell-depleted T cells, or PBMCs supplied cDNA or gDNA.

Per the original methods: Amplification with reference gene primers provided the estimates of nucleated cell counts. The assay was immunoSEQ multiplex PCR, and TCRdb's table has in-frame clones only and misses some. V and J calls and clone size are those listed in that table; D and trimming were worked out from the DNA. The table includes 220,000 or so clones, less than 90% detected once. Germline V gives CDR1 SGHTA, CDR2 FQGNSA. There are 17 residues in the CDR3. V lost 1 base to trimming and J lost 6 bases; unmatched junction nucleotides: 8. The chain has TRBV7-2 and TRBJ2-3; 12 positions match TRBD2. The specimen sequenced was peripheral blood. This receptor was identified in a man aged 30 to 39 with active or convalescent COVID-19. CDR3 protein: CASSLVASGGARDTQYF. In nucleotides, the CDR3 is TGTGCCAGCAGCTTAGTGGCTAGCGGGGGGGCCCGGGATACGCAGTATTTT.